The next 24 T cell receptor beta chains were all read from a single sample in a study of patients and donors after allogeneic stem cell transplantation. In TCRdb, the RT-PCR reads were re-called with MiXCR into one record per CDR3 protein. The data show roughly 940,000 distinct CDR3 sequences, more than 15% seen once. The sequenced sample consisted of blood, either unsorted or a sorted T cell fraction (not recorded which). The receptors were gathered from a human donor who was either an allogeneic HSCT recipient or a stem cell or donor lymphocyte infusion donor (not recorded which). It is not recorded whose cells these are; they may come from a transplant donor.

This clonotype was observed a few times. This chain uses TRBV4-1 with TRBJ2-7, with a possible D match to TRBD2 (6 bases). The CDR3 has 14 amino acids. V was clipped by 0 bases and J by 3 bases, with 9 bases between them. Germline CDR1 MGHRA, CDR2 YSYEKL. As DNA, the CDR3 is TGCGCCAGCAGCCAAGATGGAGGGGACTACGAGCAGTACTTC. Amino acid sequence: CASSQDGGDYEQYF.

This clonotype has a handful of counts. The genes are TRBV25-1 and TRBJ2-5; D is perhaps TRBD1 (5 bases). Germline loops: CDR1 MGHDK, CDR2 SYGVNS. Trimming cost V 2 bases and J 1 base, with 8 bases left between them. This CDR3 comprises 14 residues. CDR3 DNA: TGTGCCAGCAGTGAAGCAGGGCGCCAAGAGACCCAGTACTTC. Encoded protein: CASSEAGRQETQYF.

This chain joins TRBV6-5 and TRBJ1-6, with 9 nucleotides matching TRBD1. With V trimmed by 4 bases and J by 8 bases, 3 bases remained unmatched. The CDR3 totals 14 residues. The germline V gene has CDR1 MNHEY and CDR2 SVGAGI. CDR3 nucleotides: TGTGCCAGCAGTTTTCGGGACAGGGATTCACCCCTCCACTTT. Amino acid sequence: CASSFRDRDSPLHF.

The J gene is TRBJ1-1, the V gene TRBV5-1; D is undetermined. In germline, CDR1 is SGHRS, CDR2 YFSETQ. This CDR3 has 14 amino acids. V gave up 0 bases and J gave up 1 base, with 7 bases separating them. The DNA of the CDR3 is TGCGCCAGCAGCTTGGGAGTTTCGAACACTGAAGCTTTCTTT. Translating it yields CASSLGVSNTEAFF.

This sequence joins TRBV2 and TRBJ2-1; a weak D match, TRBD1 (5 bases). The CDR3 totals 17 residues. The V and J ends lost 7 bases and 0 bases respectively, with 19 bases between them. Looked up from germline, CDR1 is SNHLY and CDR2 is FYNNEI. DNA for the CDR3: TGTGCCAGCACCCCTTCTGGGGCTCGTACCTCCTACAATGAGCAGTTCTTC. As protein: CASTPSGARTSYNEQFF.

Only a few counts were recorded for this clonotype. The rearrangement links TRBV12-3 or TRBV12-4 to TRBJ1-2; 11 nucleotides agree with TRBD1. After removal of 1 base from V and 5 bases from J, the junction contained 9 bases not matched to a gene. The CDR3 has 17 amino acids. The CDR3 bases are TGTGCCAGCAGTTTAGGGGACAGGGGGGTTTCTCCTTATGGCTACACCTTC. Protein: CASSLGDRGVSPYGYTF.

The CDR3 spells CASSQEIGEWKTQYF. In DNA form, the CDR3 reads TGTGCCAGCAGCCAAGAAATCGGGGAGTGGAAGACCCAGTACTTC. This chain uses TRBV3-1 with TRBJ2-5; D perhaps matches TRBD2 (5 bases). The CDR3 spans 15 residues. Trimming pared 0 bases from V and 6 bases from J, leaving 14 bases between. Germline V lookup: CDR1 LGHDT, CDR2 YNNKEL (reference sequence).

The chain links TRBV9 to TRBJ1-1, with D perhaps TRBD1 (6 bases). The CDR3 contains 13 residues. Germline CDR1 and CDR2: SGDLS and YYNGEE. Trimming took off 1 base at V and 3 bases at J, with 7 bases between the two ends. The CDR3: CASSVQGYTEAFF. For the CDR3, the DNA is TGTGCCAGCAGCGTACAGGGGTACACTGAAGCTTTCTTT.

This clonotype was counted only a few times. This chain links TRBV2 with TRBJ1-5; weak D call: TRBD1 (6 bases). Per germline, CDR1 SNHLY and CDR2 FYNNEI. CDR3 size: 16 residues. V gave up 5 bases and J gave up 4 bases, with 18 bases separating them. DNA of the CDR3: TGTGCCAGCAGTTGGGGGGCGCTGGGGGGTAATCAGCCCCAGCATTTT. This codes for CASSWGALGGNQPQHF. Based on the CDR3 plus reference TRBV2 and TRBJ1-5, the full variable domain is EPEVTQTPSHQVTQMGQEVILRCVPISNHLYFYWYRQILGQKVEFLVSFYNNEISEKSEIFDDQFSVERPDGSNFTLKIRSTKLEDSAMYFCASSWGALGGNQPQHFGDGTRLSIL.

The CDR3 region has the DNA TGCGCCAGCAGCCTAGGGACAGGGGGGTCCGATGAGCAGTTCTTC. It encodes CASSLGTGGSDEQFF. The chain recombines TRBV5-1 with TRBJ2-1; 11 bases line up with TRBD1. V trimming: 4 bases; J trimming: 8 bases; junction bases outside the gene matches: 8. This CDR3 spans 15 amino acids. The V gene's germline CDR1 is SGHRS and CDR2 YFSETQ.

The chain carries TRBV2 and TRBJ2-3, with 7 bases aligning to TRBD2. Germline V gene data show CDR1 as SNHLY and CDR2 as FYNNEI. Germline trimming cut 4 bases from V and 6 bases from J; bases unmatched to any gene: 16. The CDR3 consists of 17 residues. CDR3 nucleotide sequence: TGTGCCAGCAGTGTACTCCGGGCGGGAGTTGTAGGCGATACGCAGTATTTT. This translates into CASSVLRAGVVGDTQYF.

This chain joins TRBV12-3 or TRBV12-4 and TRBJ2-2, with 12 positions matching TRBD2. Trimming cost V 5 bases and J 4 bases; bases outside gene matches: 11. This CDR3 has 18 amino acids. The CDR3 spells CASSATSGGHRGTGELFF. The DNA of the CDR3 is TGTGCCAGCAGTGCGACTAGCGGGGGACACCGGGGCACCGGGGAGCTGTTTTTT.

The V gene is TRBV7-8, the J gene TRBJ1-2, with 7 bases that match TRBD1. Germline trimming cut 3 bases from V and 1 base from J; bases unmatched to any gene: 8. From germline, CDR1 is SGHVS and CDR2 FQNEAQ. CDR3 length equals 16 residues. In DNA, the CDR3 is TGTGCCAGCAGCTTTACCGGGACAGATCTTAACTATGGCTACACCTTC. Its translation: CASSFTGTDLNYGYTF. Using reference TRBV7-8 and TRBJ1-2 for the parts outside the CDR3, the full variable domain is GAGVSQSPRYKVAKRGQDVALRCDPISGHVSLFWYQQALGQGPEFLTYFQNEAQLDKSGLPSDRFFAERPEGSVSTLKIQRTQQEDSAVYLCASSFTGTDLNYGYTFGSGTRLTVV.

This clonotype has just a few counts. This chain links TRBV12-3 or TRBV12-4 with TRBJ1-1; TRBD1 aligns across 7 bases. V was pared by 7 bases and J by 1 base, with 6 bases of the junction left unmatched. The CDR3 is 14 residues long. The CDR3 nucleotides read TGTGCCAGCACCCTAAACAGGGGGAACACTGAAGCTTTCTTT. It specifies CASTLNRGNTEAFF.

V and J are TRBV5-1 and TRBJ2-3; D might be TRBD1 (6 bases). V was shortened by 0 bases and J by 5 bases, with 7 bases between the two germline ends. The CDR3 sequence is 13 residues long. Germline values: CDR1 SGHRS, CDR2 YFSETQ. Here the CDR3 DNA reads TGCGCCAGCAGCTTGGAGGACAGAGATACGCAGTATTTT. Its protein is CASSLEDRDTQYF.

This chain links TRBV20-1 with TRBJ1-1, with 10 bases lining up with TRBD1. V trimming: 5 bases; J trimming: 6 bases; junction bases outside the gene matches: 6. This CDR3 contains 13 residues. Per the germline V gene, CDR1 is DFQATT and CDR2 is SNEGSKA (reference sequence). The CDR3 sequence is CSARWDRGAEAFF. As DNA, the CDR3 is TGCAGTGCTCGATGGGACAGGGGAGCTGAAGCTTTCTTT.

This clonotype was observed a handful of times. The rearrangement joins TRBV20-1 to TRBJ2-7, with D possibly matching TRBD2 (6 bases). Deletions cut 3 bases from V and 9 bases from J, with 18 bases between. The CDR3 loop spans 13 amino acids. Germline CDR1 is DFQATT and CDR2 is SNEGSKA (reference sequence). The CDR3 DNA follows: TGCAGTGCTAGTGTTGCGGGGCCGCTGTTGCAGTACTTC. Translating gives CSASVAGPLLQYF.

J is TRBJ1-3 and V is TRBV7-3; a weak D match, TRBD1 (6 bases). Trimming removed 2 bases from V and 3 bases from J, with 14 bases in between. The CDR3 extends over 16 amino acids. CDR1 is SGHTA and CDR2 is FQGTGA in the germline V gene. Written as DNA, the CDR3 is TGTGCCAGCAGCTTATATGGGGGCGGAGGTGGAAACACCATATATTTT. This codes for CASSLYGGGGGNTIYF.

The chain links TRBV3-1 to TRBJ2-2, with TRBD2 matching 14 bases. The V and J ends lost 4 bases and 3 bases, in that order; junction bases with no gene match: 4. CDR3 size: 17 residues. Germline V gene sequence: CDR1 LGHDT, CDR2 YNNKEL (reference sequence). The CDR3 here is CASSPGTSGRHTGELFF. CDR3 coding DNA: TGTGCCAGCAGCCCCGGGACTAGCGGGAGACACACCGGGGAGCTGTTTTTT. The entire variable domain, with the rest obtained from reference TRBV3-1 and TRBJ2-2, is as follows: DTAVSQTPKYLVTQMGNDKSIKCEQNLGHDTMYWYKQDSKKFLKIMFSYNNKELIINETVPNRFSPKSPDKAHLNLHINSLELGDSAVYFCASSPGTSGRHTGELFFGEGSRLTVL.

There are a few counts of this clonotype. The rearrangement joins TRBV19 to TRBJ2-2; D ambiguous. Between the trimmed V and J ends, which lost 6 bases and 3 bases, there was a span of 11 bases. Germline loops: CDR1 LNHDA, CDR2 SQIVND (reference sequence). The CDR3 is 14 amino acids. DNA for the CDR3: TGTGCCAGTAGCCGGGTCGCCTACACCGGGGAGCTGTTTTTT. This sequence encodes CASSRVAYTGELFF.

This clonotype occurred a few times. The J gene is TRBJ1-1, the V gene TRBV10-3; perhaps TRBD1 as D (5 bases). The CDR3 loop spans 13 amino acids. Germline V CDR1 and CDR2: ENHRY, SYGVKD. V lost 0 bases and J 11 bases, leaving 13 bases between the germline ends. The DNA of the CDR3 is TGTGCCATCAGTGAGTCGAGGGGCGGAGCGGCTTTCTTT. It translates to CAISESRGGAAFF.

In DNA, the CDR3 is TGTGCCAGCAGCCGACGGAGGACGGAAGATACGCAGTATTTT. Encoded protein: CASSRRRTEDTQYF. The chain employs TRBV7-9 and TRBJ2-3; weak D call: TRBD2 (5 bases). This CDR3 is 14 amino acids long. Deletions cut 5 bases from V and 5 bases from J, with 14 bases between. CDR1 and CDR2 (germline): SEHNR, FQNEAQ (reference sequence).

The table lists this clonotype with many counts. The chain joins TRBV29-1 to TRBJ2-3, with no clear D. V lost 1 base, J lost 2 bases, and 7 bases lay in between. The CDR3 spans 13 residues. Germline CDR1 is SQVTM and CDR2 is ANQGSEA. The CDR3 coding sequence is TGCAGCGTTGAAGTAGGACCCACAGATACGCAGTATTTT. This codes for CSVEVGPTDTQYF.

The rearrangement uses TRBV4-1 and TRBJ1-5; tentative D call: TRBD1 (5 bases). The germline V gene encodes CDR1 MGHRA and CDR2 YSYEKL. V shed 0 bases and J shed 1 base, with 10 bases lying between them. CDR3 size: 16 residues. The CDR3 region is CASSQEGRGSNQPQHF. The CDR3 DNA follows: TGCGCCAGCAGCCAAGAGGGGCGGGGGAGCAATCAGCCCCAGCATTTT.